This TCR beta chain is drawn from a study of CD8 T cells in Susac syndrome. RNA amounts of about 0.5 to 1 ug underwent reverse transcription with random hexamers. One entry per CDR3 protein, called by TCRdb with MiXCR from the immunoSEQ multiplex PCR reads. The repertoire holds about 27,000 distinct CDR3 sequences, with 94% as singletons. CD8+ and CD4+ T cells from blood underwent TCR beta sequencing. The sample consisted of CD8+ T cells from PBMCs. The receptor was derived from a human donor in good health.

DNA for the CDR3: TGTGCCAGCAGCCGCAGAGGGGATGAAGCTTTCTTT. Translating gives CASSRRGDEAFF. The chain couples TRBV7-9 to TRBJ1-1, with D tentatively TRBD1 (5 bases). The length of the CDR3 is 12 residues. The germline gives CDR1 SEHNR, CDR2 FQNEAQ (reference sequence). Deletions cut 5 bases from V and 7 bases from J, with 11 bases between.